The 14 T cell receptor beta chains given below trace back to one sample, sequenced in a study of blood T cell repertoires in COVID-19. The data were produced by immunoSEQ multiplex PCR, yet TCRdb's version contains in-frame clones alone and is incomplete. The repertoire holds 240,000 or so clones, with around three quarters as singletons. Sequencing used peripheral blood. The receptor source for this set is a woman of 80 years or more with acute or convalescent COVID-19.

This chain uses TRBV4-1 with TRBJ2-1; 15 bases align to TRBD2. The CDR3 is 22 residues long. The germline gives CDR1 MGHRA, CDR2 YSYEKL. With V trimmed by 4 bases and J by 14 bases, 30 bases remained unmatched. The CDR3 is CASSLSTSRTSGRASQVLKEFF. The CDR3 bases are TGCGCCAGCAGCCTATCTACTTCTAGGACTAGCGGGAGGGCCAGTCAGGTGTTGAAGGAGTTCTTC.

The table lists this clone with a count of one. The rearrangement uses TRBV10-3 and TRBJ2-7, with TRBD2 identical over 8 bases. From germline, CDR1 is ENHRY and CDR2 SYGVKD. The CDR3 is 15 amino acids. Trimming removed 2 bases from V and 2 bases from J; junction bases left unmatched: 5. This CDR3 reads CAISEGSGITYEQYF. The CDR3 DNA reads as TGTGCCATCAGTGAGGGTAGCGGGATTACCTACGAGCAGTACTTC.

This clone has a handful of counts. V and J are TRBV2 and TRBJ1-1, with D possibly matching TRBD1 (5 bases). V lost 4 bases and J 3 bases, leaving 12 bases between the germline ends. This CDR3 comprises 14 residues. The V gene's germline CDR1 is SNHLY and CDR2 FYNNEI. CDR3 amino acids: CASSVSGLDTEAFF. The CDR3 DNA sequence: TGTGCCAGCAGTGTATCAGGGTTGGACACTGAAGCTTTCTTT. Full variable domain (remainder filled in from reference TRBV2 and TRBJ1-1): EPEVTQTPSHQVTQMGQEVILRCVPISNHLYFYWYRQILGQKVEFLVSFYNNEISEKSEIFDDQFSVERPDGSNFTLKIRSTKLEDSAMYFCASSVSGLDTEAFFGQGTRLTVV.

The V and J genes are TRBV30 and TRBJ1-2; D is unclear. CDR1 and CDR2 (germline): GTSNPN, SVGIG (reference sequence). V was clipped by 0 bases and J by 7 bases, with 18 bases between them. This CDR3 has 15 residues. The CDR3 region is CAWSVLGLLRGGYTF. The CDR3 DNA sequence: TGTGCCTGGAGTGTACTAGGACTCCTCCGAGGTGGCTACACCTTC. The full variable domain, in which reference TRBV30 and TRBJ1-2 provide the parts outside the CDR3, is SQTIHQWPATLVQPVGSPLSLECTVEGTSNPNLYWYRQAAGRGLQLLFYSVGIGQISSEVPQNLSASRPQDRQFILSSKKLLLSDSGFYLCAWSVLGLLRGGYTFGSGTRLTVV.

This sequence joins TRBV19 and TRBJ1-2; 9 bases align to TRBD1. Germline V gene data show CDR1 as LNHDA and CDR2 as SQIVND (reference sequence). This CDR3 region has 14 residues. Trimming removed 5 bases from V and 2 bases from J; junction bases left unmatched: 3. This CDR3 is CASSPGQGNYGYTF. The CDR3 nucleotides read TGTGCCAGTAGTCCCGGACAGGGGAACTATGGCTACACCTTC.

The CDR3 spells CASSQEVTGRQPQHF. DNA for the CDR3: TGCGCCAGCAGCCAAGAGGTTACAGGACGACAGCCCCAGCATTTT. V usage is TRBV4-3 and J usage is TRBJ1-5, with a weak D call TRBD1 (5 bases). The CDR3 sequence is 15 residues long. From germline, CDR1 is LGHNA and CDR2 YSLEER. V was clipped by 0 bases and J by 7 bases, with 13 bases between them.

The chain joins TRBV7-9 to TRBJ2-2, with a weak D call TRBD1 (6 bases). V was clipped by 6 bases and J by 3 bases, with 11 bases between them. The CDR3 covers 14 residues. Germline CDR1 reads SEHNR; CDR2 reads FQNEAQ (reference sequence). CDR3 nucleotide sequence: TGTGCCAGCAGTCAGGACAGCTACACCGGGGAGCTGTTTTTT. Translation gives CASSQDSYTGELFF.

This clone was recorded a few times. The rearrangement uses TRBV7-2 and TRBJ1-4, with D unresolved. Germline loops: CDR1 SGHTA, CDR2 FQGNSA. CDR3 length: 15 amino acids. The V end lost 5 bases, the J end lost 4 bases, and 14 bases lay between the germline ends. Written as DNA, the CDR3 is TGTGCCAGCAGCCCCGACCGATACAGTAATGAAAAACTGTTTTTT. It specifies CASSPDRYSNEKLFF.

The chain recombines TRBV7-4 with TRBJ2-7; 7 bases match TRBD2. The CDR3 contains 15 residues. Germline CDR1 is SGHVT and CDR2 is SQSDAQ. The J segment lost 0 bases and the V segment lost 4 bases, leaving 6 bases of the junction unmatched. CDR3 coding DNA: TGTGCCAGCAGCTCCGGGGGGTTGAGCTCCTACGAGCAGTACTTC. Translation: CASSSGGLSSYEQYF.

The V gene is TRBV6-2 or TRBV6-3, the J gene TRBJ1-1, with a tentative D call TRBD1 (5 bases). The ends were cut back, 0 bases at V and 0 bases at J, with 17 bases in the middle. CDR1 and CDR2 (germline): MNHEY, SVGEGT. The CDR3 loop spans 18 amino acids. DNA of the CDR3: TGTGCCAGCAGTTACTCGATTGGGAGGGGATCCGTGAACACTGAAGCTTTCTTT. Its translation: CASSYSIGRGSVNTEAFF.

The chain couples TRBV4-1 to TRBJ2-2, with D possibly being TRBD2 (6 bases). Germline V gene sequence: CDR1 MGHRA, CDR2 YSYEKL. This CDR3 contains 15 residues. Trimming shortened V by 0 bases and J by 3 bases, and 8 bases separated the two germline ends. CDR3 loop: CASSQDTSYTGELFF. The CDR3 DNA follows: TGCGCCAGCAGCCAAGATACTAGCTACACCGGGGAGCTGTTTTTT.

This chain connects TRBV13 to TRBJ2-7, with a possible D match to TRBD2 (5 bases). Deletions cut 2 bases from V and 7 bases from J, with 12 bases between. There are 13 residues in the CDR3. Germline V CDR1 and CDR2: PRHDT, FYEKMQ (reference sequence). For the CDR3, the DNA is TGTGCCAGCAGCTTAAACGGGGTAGGAGAGCAGTACTTC. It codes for CASSLNGVGEQYF.

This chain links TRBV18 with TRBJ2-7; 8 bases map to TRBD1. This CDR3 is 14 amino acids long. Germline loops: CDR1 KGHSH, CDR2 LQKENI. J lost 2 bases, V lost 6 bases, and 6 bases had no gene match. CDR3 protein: CASSLQGVTYEQYF. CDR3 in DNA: TGTGCCAGCTCTCTACAGGGGGTGACCTACGAGCAGTACTTC.

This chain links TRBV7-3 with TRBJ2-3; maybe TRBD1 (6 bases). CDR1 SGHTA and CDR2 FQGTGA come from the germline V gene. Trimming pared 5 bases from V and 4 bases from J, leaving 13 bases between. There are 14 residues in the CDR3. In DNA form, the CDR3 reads TGTGCCAGCAGCCCAACAGGGTTGTCAGATACGCAGTATTTT. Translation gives CASSPTGLSDTQYF.